These 11 T cell receptor beta chains were sequenced from one sample in a study of identical twins. TCRdb passed the 5' RACE reads through MiXCR, listing each CDR3 protein once. The sample has around 1.7 million distinct CDR3 sequences, about 31% seen once. The sequenced material came from cord blood. The receptors were gathered from a newborn girl in good health.

This clonotype occurred a few times. This sequence joins TRBV5-1 and TRBJ2-3; D call uncertain. V lost 1 base, J lost 6 bases, and 12 bases lay in between. Germline values: CDR1 SGHRS, CDR2 YFSETQ. The CDR3 totals 14 residues. CDR3 region: CASSLLTPRDTQYF. Here the CDR3 DNA reads TGCGCCAGCAGCTTGTTAACACCGCGGGATACGCAGTATTTT.

This clonotype showed up just a few times. The chain recombines TRBV4-1 with TRBJ1-2; 9 positions match TRBD1. V gave up 2 bases and J gave up 4 bases; unmatched junction bases: 5. The CDR3 is made up of 15 amino acids. Germline lookup yields CDR1 MGHRA and CDR2 YSYEKL. This CDR3 reads CASSQRDRAGYGYTF. The CDR3 DNA is TGCGCCAGCAGCCAACGGGACAGGGCTGGCTATGGCTACACCTTC.

This clonotype was recorded a few times. The chain carries TRBV20-1 and TRBJ2-5; tentatively, D is TRBD1 (5 bases). The CDR3 loop spans 17 amino acids. The V end lost 0 bases, the J end lost 11 bases, and 28 bases lay between the germline ends. The germline gives CDR1 DFQATT, CDR2 SNEGSKA (reference sequence). CDR3 sequence reads: CSARDSGAEALRVEQYF. The CDR3 DNA reads TGCAGTGCTAGAGATAGTGGGGCGGAAGCCCTACGAGTAGAACAGTACTTC.

This clonotype was picked up one time. The rearrangement links TRBV20-1 to TRBJ1-5; 7 bases agree with TRBD1. The CDR3 runs 15 residues. Germline V lookup: CDR1 DFQATT, CDR2 SNEGSKA (reference sequence). Trimming removed 3 bases from V and 10 bases from J; junction bases left unmatched: 15. The CDR3 sequence is CSARDRPYSSQPQHF. CDR3 DNA: TGCAGTGCTAGGGACAGGCCCTATAGCAGTCAACCCCAGCATTTT.

The V call is TRBV4-1, the J call TRBJ2-3, with TRBD2 matching over 8 bases. The J segment lost 0 bases and the V segment lost 2 bases, leaving 4 bases of the junction unmatched. The germline V gene has CDR1 MGHRA and CDR2 YSYEKL. The CDR3 extends over 16 amino acids. The CDR3 DNA follows: TGCGCCAGCAGCCAACTAGGGACTAGGAGCACAGATACGCAGTATTTT. Its protein product is CASSQLGTRSTDTQYF.

V and J are TRBV6-1 and TRBJ2-3; D remains unclear. The length of the CDR3 is 13 residues. The ends were cut back, 5 bases at V and 6 bases at J, with 12 bases in the middle. Germline V gene lookup returns CDR1 MNHNS and CDR2 SASEGT. This CDR3 is CASSRTVWDTQYF. CDR3 nucleotide sequence: TGTGCCAGCAGTAGAACCGTTTGGGATACGCAGTATTTT.

The CDR3 spells CASSLRSTGLGENTEAFF. CDR3 sequence (DNA): TGTGCCAGCAGCCTCAGATCAACTGGACTGGGTGAGAACACTGAAGCTTTCTTT. The J gene is TRBJ1-1, the V gene TRBV6-1; D gene unclear. The CDR3 runs 18 residues. CDR1 is MNHNS, CDR2 SASEGT, per germline. Trimming removed 6 bases from V and 1 base from J, with 24 bases in between.

The CDR3 DNA follows: TGTGCCAGCAGTGATCGCGGGAGGAACGACAATGAGCAGTTCTTC. Amino acid sequence: CASSDRGRNDNEQFF. V and J are TRBV6-1 and TRBJ2-1, with 8 bases lining up with TRBD2. CDR3 length: 15 residues. Germline lookup yields CDR1 MNHNS and CDR2 SASEGT. Trimming removed 3 bases from V and 5 bases from J; junction bases left unmatched: 6.

Many counts were recorded for this clonotype. The V call is TRBV6-2 or TRBV6-3, the J call TRBJ2-7, with 8 bases identical to TRBD2. Germline CDR1 and CDR2: MNHEY and SVGEGT. Losses at the gene ends were 7 bases for V and 2 bases for J; bases not matched to a gene: 4. The CDR3 length is 13 residues. CDR3 residues: CASTTSATYEQYF. CDR3 DNA: TGTGCCAGCACGACTAGCGCCACCTACGAGCAGTACTTC.

Comments on this clonotype: At one end the junction does not follow the germline gene, possibly because of a read error. The rearrangement uses TRBV7-6 and TRBJ2-6; 7 bases are a match to TRBD1. CDR3 length: 17 residues. From germline, CDR1 is SGHVS and CDR2 FNYEAQ. The CDR3 DNA follows: TGTGCCAGCAGCTTAACAGGGGACAGCTCTGGGACCAACGTCCTGACTTTC. Amino acids: CASSLTGDSSGTNVLTF. Full variable domain (missing parts from reference TRBV7-6 and TRBJ2-6): GAGVSQSPRYKVTKRGQDVALRCDPISGHVSLYWYRQALGQGPEFLTYFNYEAQQDKSGLPNDRFSAERPEGSISTLTIQRTEQRDSAMYRCASSLTGDSSGTNVLTFGAGSRLTVL.

In nucleotides, the CDR3 is TGCGCCAGCAGCCAATGGGGACGGTTGGAGCCCCAGCATTTT. It is translated as CASSQWGRLEPQHF. This sequence joins TRBV4-1 and TRBJ2-3; D is perhaps TRBD1 (5 bases). The J call could be wrong; TRBJ1-5 is a better fit for the DNA end. From germline, CDR1 is MGHRA and CDR2 YSYEKL. CDR3 size: 14 residues.